Below, 30 T cell receptor beta chains from the same sample are listed, as sequenced in a study of cytomegalovirus exposure and HLA in healthy donors. PCR primers comprised 60 Vbeta and 13 Jbeta primers. Measured with immunoSEQ multiplex PCR; TCRdb has only the in-frame clones, and not every one. The sample comprises 160,000 or so clones, 80% of which are singletons, and roughly 5% rests with the top ten. The specimen was PBMCs. The receptors come from a man aged 25 to 40 in good health and CMV-seronegative.

In its sample, this clone was seen once. The chain couples TRBV7-9 to TRBJ1-6; the D gene is possibly TRBD1 (5 bases). Trimming stripped 1 base from V and 5 bases from J, with 6 bases between. This CDR3 comprises 14 residues. Germline V lookup: CDR1 SEHNR, CDR2 FQNEAQ (reference sequence). For the CDR3, the DNA is TGTGCCAGCAGCTTAGTAGGGGATAATTCACCCCTCCACTTT. Protein: CASSLVGDNSPLHF.

The chain has TRBV9 and TRBJ1-3; the match to TRBD1 covers 9 bases. CDR3 length: 16 amino acids. The germline CDR1 and CDR2 sequences are SGDLS and YYNGEE. The V gene end was trimmed by 4 bases and the J gene end by 3 bases; junction bases not matched to a gene: 8. For the CDR3, the DNA is TGTGCCAGCAGCACGACCCTGGACAGGGGTGGAAACACCATATATTTT. Protein sequence: CASSTTLDRGGNTIYF.

V gene TRBV6-1 combines with J gene TRBJ2-7, with TRBD1 identical over 8 bases. This CDR3 has 12 amino acids. Losses at the gene ends were 6 bases for V and 3 bases for J; bases not matched to a gene: 1. Germline CDR1 reads MNHNS; CDR2 reads SASEGT. The CDR3 reads CASRDRDYEQYF. The DNA for the CDR3 is TGTGCCAGCAGGGACAGGGACTACGAGCAGTACTTC.

The genes are TRBV5-4 and TRBJ2-1; 9 bases map to TRBD1. The ends lost 0 bases at V and 8 bases at J; junction bases unmatched: 6. This CDR3 is built from 15 residues. Looked up from germline, CDR1 is SGHNT and CDR2 is YYREEE (reference sequence). CDR3 in amino acids: CASSLDRGLSDEQFF. CDR3 nucleotides: TGTGCCAGCAGCTTGGACAGGGGGCTCAGCGATGAGCAGTTCTTC.

The chain couples TRBV4-1 to TRBJ1-3; D is perhaps TRBD1 (5 bases). The CDR3 loop spans 17 amino acids. Germline values: CDR1 MGHRA, CDR2 YSYEKL. V gave up 1 base and J gave up 2 bases, with 15 bases separating them. This CDR3 reads CASSQGGVRLAGNTIYF. DNA of the CDR3: TGCGCCAGCAGCCAAGGGGGCGTAAGGCTAGCTGGAAACACCATATATTTT.

V gene TRBV4-2 combines with J gene TRBJ2-5; 8 bases match TRBD2. The CDR3 extends over 15 amino acids. Germline V gene sequence: CDR1 LGHNA, CDR2 YNFKEQ. V was pared by 4 bases and J by 5 bases, with 9 bases of the junction left unmatched. In DNA, the CDR3 is TGTGCCAGCAGCCGGGCAGCGGGGGAGGGGGAGACCCAGTACTTC. Its translation: CASSRAAGEGETQYF.

The chain combines TRBV14 with TRBJ2-7; the match to TRBD1 covers 8 bases. This CDR3 has 16 residues. CDR1 and CDR2 (germline): SGHDN, FVKESK. V was pared by 4 bases and J by 5 bases, with 13 bases of the junction left unmatched. CDR3 loop: CASSLSTREQGDEQYF. The CDR3 coding sequence is TGTGCCAGCAGCCTCTCAACTCGAGAACAGGGGGACGAGCAGTACTTC.

The J gene is TRBJ1-1, the V gene TRBV4-1; 8 bases match TRBD1. Germline CDR1 MGHRA, CDR2 YSYEKL. J was trimmed by 4 bases and V by 0 bases; bases with no gene match: 4. The CDR3 loop spans 15 amino acids. CDR3 sequence (DNA): TGCGCCAGCAGCCAAGATCCCACAGGGGGCACTGAAGCTTTCTTT. Its protein is CASSQDPTGGTEAFF.

This clone appeared once. V usage is TRBV6-6 and J usage is TRBJ2-7; D remains ambiguous. Trimming pared 3 bases from V and 5 bases from J, leaving 8 bases between. Looked up from germline, CDR1 is MNHNY and CDR2 is SVGAGI (reference sequence). This CDR3 is 12 amino acids long. The CDR3 region is CASSYPQDEQYF. CDR3 nucleotides: TGTGCCAGCAGTTATCCGCAGGACGAGCAGTACTTC.

The count of this clone is one. The chain is built from TRBV28 and TRBJ2-1; the D gene is possibly TRBD2 (6 bases). The CDR3 is 13 residues long. The germline gives CDR1 MDHEN, CDR2 SYDVKM. V lost 4 bases and J lost 9, with 13 bases in between. The CDR3 nucleotides read TGTGCCAGCAGTTGGGACGCCGGGGGTGAGCAGTTCTTC. Protein: CASSWDAGGEQFF.

The V call is TRBV30, the J call TRBJ1-5; D gene ambiguous. The CDR3 spans 14 residues. Trimming shortened V by 0 bases and J by 1 base, and 7 bases separated the two germline ends. The germline gives CDR1 GTSNPN, CDR2 SVGIG (reference sequence). CDR3 nucleotide sequence: TGTGCCTGGAGTGTGGGAGAAAGCAATCAGCCCCAGCATTTT. Translation: CAWSVGESNQPQHF.

The chain uses TRBV5-4 and TRBJ2-5, with TRBD2 matching over 10 bases. The CDR3 loop spans 17 amino acids. The V gene's germline CDR1 is SGHNT and CDR2 YYREEE (reference sequence). The V and J ends lost 4 bases and 2 bases, in that order; junction bases with no gene match: 11. The CDR3 sequence: CASSPRTSGRVQETQYF. The DNA for the CDR3 is TGTGCCAGCAGCCCGCGGACTAGCGGCCGAGTACAAGAGACCCAGTACTTC.

The V call is TRBV2, the J call TRBJ1-1; D unclear. Deletions cut 3 bases from V and 0 bases from J, with 8 bases between. The CDR3 consists of 14 residues. CDR1 is SNHLY and CDR2 is FYNNEI in the germline V gene. The CDR3 bases are TGTGCCAGCAGTGACAGGCAGATGAACACTGAAGCTTTCTTT. Protein: CASSDRQMNTEAFF.

The chain joins TRBV27 to TRBJ1-1; TRBD1 is a possible D gene (6 bases). The germline V and J ends were trimmed by 6 bases and 1 base, with 12 bases remaining between them. Germline CDR1 reads MNHEY; CDR2 reads SMNVEV (reference sequence). The CDR3 has 14 residues. CDR3: CASSYRGGNTEAFF. The CDR3 region has the DNA TGTGCCAGCAGCTATAGAGGGGGGAACACTGAAGCTTTCTTT.

This chain joins TRBV11-2 and TRBJ2-2; D is perhaps TRBD2 (6 bases). CDR1 and CDR2 (germline): SGHAT, FQNNGV. This CDR3 region has 16 residues. The V and J ends lost 2 bases and 0 bases respectively, with 10 bases between them. This chain's CDR3 is CASSLPGTSNTGELFF. CDR3 in DNA: TGTGCCAGCAGCTTACCCGGGACTTCGAACACCGGGGAGCTGTTTTTT.

The rearrangement uses TRBV19 and TRBJ1-1; weak D call: TRBD1 (6 bases). Germline values: CDR1 LNHDA, CDR2 SQIVND (reference sequence). V shed 5 bases and J shed 8 bases, with 18 bases lying between them. The CDR3 is 14 amino acids. In DNA form, the CDR3 reads TGTGCCAGTAGTGCTGGACAGAGACCCAGAGAAGCTTTCTTT. Amino acids: CASSAGQRPREAFF.

This chain uses TRBV29-1 with TRBJ2-3, with TRBD2 matching over 9 bases. Trimming took 4 bases from V and 6 from J; bases not matched to a gene: 5. Germline CDR1 and CDR2: SQVTM and ANQGSEA. The CDR3 totals 13 residues. The CDR3 reads CSVAASGEDTQYF. The CDR3 DNA reads TGCAGCGTTGCGGCTAGCGGGGAGGATACGCAGTATTTT.

This clone has more than one count but fewer than ten. This sequence joins TRBV29-1 and TRBJ1-1; tentatively, D is TRBD1 (5 bases). This CDR3 is built from 12 residues. With 5 bases removed from V and 1 base from J, the gap between germline ends came to 8 bases. Germline CDR1 and CDR2: SQVTM and ANQGSEA. CDR3: CSVRGGNTEAFF. DNA of the CDR3: TGCAGCGTTAGGGGCGGGAACACTGAAGCTTTCTTT.

This clone was counted a few times. The V call is TRBV5-1, the J call TRBJ2-5, with 10 positions matching TRBD2. CDR1 is SGHRS and CDR2 is YFSETQ in the germline V gene. CDR3 size: 17 residues. With V trimmed by 1 base and J by 4 bases, 10 bases remained unmatched. The CDR3 DNA reads as TGCGCCAGCAGCTTGAGGGCTAGCGGGAGCCTAGGAGAGACCCAGTACTTC. Amino acids: CASSLRASGSLGETQYF.

In this sample, this clone turned up once. This sequence joins TRBV27 and TRBJ2-3, with 11 bases lining up with TRBD1. Germline lookup yields CDR1 MNHEY and CDR2 SMNVEV (reference sequence). V lost 2 bases and J lost 4; bases outside the gene matches: 14. There are 19 residues in the CDR3. CDR3: CASSLRTGGGSGSADTQYF. The CDR3 DNA follows: TGTGCCAGCAGTTTAAGGACAGGGGGCGGATCAGGATCAGCAGATACGCAGTATTTT.

This rearrangement joins TRBV10-2 to TRBJ2-7; D perhaps matches TRBD2 (6 bases). Germline-derived CDR1 and CDR2 are WSHSY and SAAADI. V dropped 3 bases and J dropped 3 bases, with 12 bases sitting between them. The CDR3 has 14 residues. DNA of the CDR3: TGCGCCAGCAGTGACCCGGGAGAGTTCTACGAGCAGTACTTC. Amino acid sequence: CASSDPGEFYEQYF.

This clone appeared a single time. This sequence joins TRBV6-5 and TRBJ2-7; no reliable D call. V was shortened by 7 bases and J by 6 bases, with 10 bases between the two germline ends. Germline loops: CDR1 MNHEY, CDR2 SVGAGI. The CDR3 spans 11 residues. In DNA form, the CDR3 reads TGTGCCAGCACCTACCTCCGCGAGCAGTACTTC. It encodes CASTYLREQYF.

The rearrangement links TRBV7-9 to TRBJ2-1; TRBD1 aligns across 8 bases. V lost 3 bases and J lost 8; bases outside the gene matches: 3. The CDR3 loop spans 13 amino acids. From germline, CDR1 is SEHNR and CDR2 FQNEAQ (reference sequence). The CDR3 sequence: CASSFTGGDEQFF. In nucleotides, the CDR3 is TGTGCCAGCAGCTTCACAGGGGGAGATGAGCAGTTCTTC.

The chain's CDR3 is CASSDRRALNYGYTF. The DNA for the CDR3 is TGTGCCAGCAGCGACAGGCGAGCCCTTAACTATGGCTACACCTTC. V gene TRBV9 combines with J gene TRBJ1-2, with a tentative D call TRBD1 (5 bases). This CDR3 spans 15 amino acids. The germline V gene encodes CDR1 SGDLS and CDR2 YYNGEE. V lost 3 bases and J lost 1, with 13 bases in between.

The chain carries TRBV7-8 and TRBJ1-4; D remains ambiguous. The CDR3 has 12 amino acids. The V end was cut by 3 bases, the J end by 7 bases, with 6 bases between. The germline V gene encodes CDR1 SGHVS and CDR2 FQNEAQ. The CDR3 reads CASSFQLEKLFF. The CDR3 DNA is TGTGCCAGCAGCTTTCAACTTGAAAAACTGTTTTTT.

This sequence joins TRBV28 and TRBJ1-1; 8 bases match TRBD1. Losses at the gene ends were 3 bases for V and 1 base for J; bases not matched to a gene: 4. Per the germline V gene, CDR1 is MDHEN and CDR2 is SYDVKM. The CDR3 loop spans 15 amino acids. CDR3 protein: CASSFFGTGNTEAFF. The CDR3 nucleotides are TGTGCCAGCAGTTTCTTCGGGACAGGGAACACTGAAGCTTTCTTT.

This rearrangement joins TRBV11-3 to TRBJ1-1; 8 bases agree with TRBD1. The germline V gene has CDR1 SGHNT and CDR2 YENEEA. The junction had 3 bases not matched to a gene; V was cut back by 3 bases and J by 3 bases. The CDR3 is 14 residues long. Here the CDR3 reads CASSLAGGHTEAFF. The CDR3 DNA reads TGTGCCAGCAGCTTGGCAGGGGGCCACACTGAAGCTTTCTTT.

The V and J genes are TRBV4-1 and TRBJ2-3; D perhaps matches TRBD2 (7 bases). The length of the CDR3 is 19 residues. V was shortened by 0 bases and J by 0 bases, with 19 bases between the two germline ends. Per germline, CDR1 MGHRA and CDR2 YSYEKL. Here the CDR3 reads CASSQERGEGLVSTDTQYF. CDR3 sequence (DNA): TGCGCCAGCAGCCAAGAAAGGGGGGAGGGCCTTGTGAGCACAGATACGCAGTATTTT.

The gene calls are TRBV18 and TRBJ2-5, with 8 bases matching TRBD1. V trimming: 4 bases; J trimming: 4 bases; junction bases outside the gene matches: 11. There are 16 residues in the CDR3. The germline V gene encodes CDR1 KGHSH and CDR2 LQKENI. The CDR3 nucleotides are TGTGCCAGCTCACACACAGGGGGAGACGCAATAGAGACCCAGTACTTC. Translated: CASSHTGGDAIETQYF.

V usage is TRBV10-3 and J usage is TRBJ2-3; TRBD1 agrees at 9 bases. Germline values: CDR1 ENHRY, CDR2 SYGVKD. J was trimmed by 2 bases and V by 5 bases; bases with no gene match: 14. The CDR3 loop spans 18 amino acids. The chain's CDR3 is CAISSAFRDRESTDTQYF. The CDR3, as DNA: TGTGCCATCAGTTCTGCCTTCCGGGACAGGGAGTCCACAGATACGCAGTATTTT.